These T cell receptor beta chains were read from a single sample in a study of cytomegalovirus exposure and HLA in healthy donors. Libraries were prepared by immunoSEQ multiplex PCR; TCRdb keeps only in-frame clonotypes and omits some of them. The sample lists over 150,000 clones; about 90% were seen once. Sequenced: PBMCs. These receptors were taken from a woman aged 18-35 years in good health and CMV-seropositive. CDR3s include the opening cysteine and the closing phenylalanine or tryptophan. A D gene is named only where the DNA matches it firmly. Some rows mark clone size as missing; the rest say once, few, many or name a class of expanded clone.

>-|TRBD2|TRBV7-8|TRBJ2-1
TGTGCCAGCAGCATGAAGCGGGGGGGAAACAATGAGCAGTTCTTC
CASSMKRGGNNEQFF
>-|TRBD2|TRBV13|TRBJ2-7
TGTGCCAGCAGCTTGGAAGTTGCGGGAGGGTACGAGCAGTACTTC
CASSLEVAGGYEQYF
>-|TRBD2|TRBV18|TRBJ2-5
TGTGCCAGCTCCGTGGGACTAGCGAAGGAGACCCAGTACTTC
CASSVGLAKETQYF
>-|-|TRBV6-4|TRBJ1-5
TGTGCCAGCAGCTCGGACAGCAACAATCAGCCCCAGCATTTT
CASSSDSNNQPQHF
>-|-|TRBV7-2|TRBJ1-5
TGTGCCAGCAGCTTGGGGGCGAATCAGCCCCAGCATTTT
CASSLGANQPQHF
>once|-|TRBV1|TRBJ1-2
TGCACCAGCCGCCCTGCGGGACCCAGCTATGGCTACACCTTC
CTSRPAGPSYGYTF
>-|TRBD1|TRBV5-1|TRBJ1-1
TGCGCCAGCAGCTCGGACAGGGGGACTGAAGCTTTCTTT
CASSSDRGTEAFF
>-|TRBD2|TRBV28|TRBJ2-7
TGTGCCAGCAGTCCCACCCGCGATTTGACTAGCGTGGTAACCGAGCAGTACTTC
CASSPTRDLTSVVTEQYF
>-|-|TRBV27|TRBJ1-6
TGTGCCAGCAGTTTCCTTGGGACAAGTGGGAATTCACCCCTCCACTTT
CASSFLGTSGNSPLHF
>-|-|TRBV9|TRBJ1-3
TGTGCCAGCAGCGGAGATGGAAACACCATATATTTT
CASSGDGNTIYF
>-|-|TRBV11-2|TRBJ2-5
TGTGCCAGCAGCCTACAAACAGGGTCGGGAGAGACCCAGTACTTC
CASSLQTGSGETQYF
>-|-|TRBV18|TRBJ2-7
TGTGCCAGCTCCCCTCAGGGGGGCTACGAGCAGTACTTC
CASSPQGGYEQYF
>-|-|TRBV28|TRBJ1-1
TGTGCCAGCAGTTCGGACAGACGGAACACTGAAGCTTTCTTT
CASSSDRRNTEAFF
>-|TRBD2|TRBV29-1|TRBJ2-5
TGCAGCGTTGAGCGGGAGCCAGAGACCCAGTACTTC
CSVEREPETQYF
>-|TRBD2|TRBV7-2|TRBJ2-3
TGTGCCAGCAGCTCCGACTCTAGCGGGGGTGCAGATACGCAGTATTTT
CASSSDSSGGADTQYF
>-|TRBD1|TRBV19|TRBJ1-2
TGTGCCAGTACTGCGGACAGGGGGTTCGATGGCTACACCTTC
CASTADRGFDGYTF
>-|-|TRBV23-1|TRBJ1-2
TGCGCCAGCAGTCCCTCGTCCTTTGTGTCTAGCGACAAGTTATATGGCTACACCTTC
CASSPSSFVSSDKLYGYTF
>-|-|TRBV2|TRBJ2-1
TGTGCCAGCAGTGAAGCCACAAGAAATGAGCAGTTCTTC
CASSEATRNEQFF
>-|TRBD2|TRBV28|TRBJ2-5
TGTGCCAGCAGCCGCGGACTAGCGGGAGGTTCGTGGGAGACCCAGTACTTC
CASSRGLAGGSWETQYF
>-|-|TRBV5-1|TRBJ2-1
TGCGCCAGCAGCTTGGAGCTAGCGTCCTACAATGAGCAGTTCTTC
CASSLELASYNEQFF
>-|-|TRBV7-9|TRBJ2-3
TGTGCCAGCAGCTTAGGGGTAGGGGGAGTTGGCACAGATACGCAGTATTTT
CASSLGVGGVGTDTQYF
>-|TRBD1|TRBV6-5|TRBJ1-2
TGTGCCAGCAGTTACGGACTCAGGGGGCGCCAAGGGGGCTACACCTTC
CASSYGLRGRQGGYTF